What follows are 4 T cell receptor beta chains derived from one specimen sequenced in a study of T cell changes during pregnancy in multiple sclerosis. Clones were read by immunoSEQ multiplex PCR, and TCRdb kept only the in-frame ones, dropping some. The sample lists 91,000 or so clones, about 92% seen once, with 2% to 2.5% in the top ten. The specimen was peripheral blood, collected after pregnancy. The source is a female donor with multiple sclerosis, enrolled in a pregnancy study.

The V and J genes are TRBV7-9 and TRBJ1-3, with D perhaps TRBD1 (6 bases). V lost 5 bases and J lost 0, with 11 bases in between. CDR3 length equals 15 residues. The germline gives CDR1 SEHNR, CDR2 FQNEAQ (reference sequence). The CDR3 region has the DNA TGTGCCAGCAGCCCCCAGGGGTCCTCTGGAAACACCATATATTTT. Protein sequence: CASSPQGSSGNTIYF. The full variable domain, completed using reference TRBV7-9 and TRBJ1-3, is DTGVSQNPRHKITKRGQNVTFRCDPISEHNRLYWYRQTLGQGPEFLTYFQNEAQLEKSRLLSDRFSAERPKGSFSTLEIQRTEQGDSAMYLCASSPQGSSGNTIYFGEGSWLTVV.

The chain joins TRBV6-6 to TRBJ2-5, with a possible D match to TRBD1 (7 bases). The germline V and J ends were trimmed by 6 bases and 4 bases, with 15 bases remaining between them. CDR3 length: 14 amino acids. The germline gives CDR1 MNHNY, CDR2 SVGAGI (reference sequence). CDR3 bases: TGTGCCAGCAGCGGAGGGGGCGATGGAGAGACCCAGTACTTC. It yields the protein CASSGGGDGETQYF.

This chain uses TRBV11-2 with TRBJ1-2, with TRBD1 matching 7 bases. The CDR3 sequence is 13 residues long. From germline, CDR1 is SGHAT and CDR2 FQNNGV. V trimming: 5 bases; J trimming: 7 bases; junction bases outside the gene matches: 7. CDR3 coding DNA: TGTGCCAGCAGCAGACGACAGGGAAGTGGCTACACCTTC. Its protein is CASSRRQGSGYTF.

The V call is TRBV19, the J call TRBJ2-7; 11 bases are a match to TRBD2. In germline, CDR1 is LNHDA, CDR2 SQIVND (reference sequence). With V trimmed by 5 bases and J by 6 bases, 6 bases remained unmatched. The CDR3 sequence is 14 residues long. The CDR3 reads CASSPGLAAREQYF. As DNA, the CDR3 is TGTGCCAGTAGTCCGGGACTAGCGGCGCGCGAGCAGTACTTC.